These 32 T cell receptor beta chains came from one sample sequenced in a study of blood T cell repertoires in COVID-19. TCRdb's table, derived via immunoSEQ multiplex PCR, lists solely in-frame clones and lacks some. The top ten hold 0.85% to 1.2% of the sample, which has fewer than 200,000 clones, roughly 85% seen once. What was sequenced was peripheral blood. The receptors shown here come from a man in his forties or fifties with acute or convalescent COVID-19.

V usage is TRBV3-1 (or the pseudogene TRBV3-2) and J usage is TRBJ1-1, with unresolved D. This CDR3 spans 15 amino acids. Germline values: CDR1 LGHDT, CDR2 YNNKEL (reference sequence). V was cut by 0 bases and J by 2 bases, with 10 bases left in between. The CDR3 is CASSQDNRGNTEAFF. In DNA, the CDR3 is TGTGCCAGCAGCCAAGATAATAGAGGAAACACTGAAGCTTTCTTT.

The chain employs TRBV19 and TRBJ1-3; D unclear. The CDR3 runs to 13 residues. V was trimmed by 9 bases and J by 4 bases, leaving 13 bases between them. CDR1 and CDR2 from the germline V gene are LNHDA and SQIVND (reference sequence). CDR3 sequence: CASNTGIGNTIYF. CDR3 coding DNA: TGTGCCAGCAATACCGGGATCGGAAACACCATATATTTT.

This clone was seen only once. The V call is TRBV5-8, the J call TRBJ1-1; D is unclear. The CDR3 extends over 13 amino acids. The germline V and J ends were trimmed by 4 bases and 5 bases, with 12 bases remaining between them. Per the germline V gene, CDR1 is SGHTS and CDR2 is YDEGEE. Here the CDR3 DNA reads TGTGCCAGCAGCCACTCGGTAGCGACTGAAGCTTTCTTT. The encoded protein is CASSHSVATEAFF.

V usage is TRBV9 and J usage is TRBJ2-3, with a tentative D call TRBD1 (6 bases). This CDR3 contains 14 residues. CDR1 SGDLS and CDR2 YYNGEE come from the germline V gene. V was pared by 3 bases and J by 4 bases, with 12 bases between. The CDR3 spells CASSAGSGADTQYF. The DNA of the CDR3 is TGTGCCAGCAGCGCGGGATCAGGGGCAGATACGCAGTATTTT. The whole variable domain, remainder taken from reference TRBV9 and TRBJ2-3, is DSGVTQTPKHLITATGQRVTLRCSPRSGDLSVYWYQQSLDQGLQFLIQYYNGEERAKGNILERFSAQQFPDLHSELNLSSLELGDSALYFCASSAGSGADTQYFGPGTRLTVL.

The rearrangement joins TRBV3-1 (or the pseudogene TRBV3-2) to TRBJ1-2; a weak D match, TRBD1 (5 bases). V shed 4 bases and J shed 7 bases, with 13 bases lying between them. The CDR3 extends over 13 amino acids. Looked up from germline, CDR1 is LGHDT and CDR2 is YNNKEL (reference sequence). The CDR3 sequence: CASSLSGTGGYTF. The CDR3 DNA is TGTGCCAGCAGCCTAAGTGGGACTGGTGGCTACACCTTC.

This clone was recorded only once. This chain joins TRBV15 and TRBJ1-5, with D tentatively TRBD1 (5 bases). This CDR3 is built from 17 residues. Germline V CDR1 and CDR2: LNHNV, YYDKDF (reference sequence). V was shortened by 0 bases and J by 1 base, with 13 bases between the two germline ends. The CDR3 region is CATSRDQGGRSNQPQHF. Here the CDR3 DNA reads TGTGCCACCAGCAGAGATCAGGGCGGGAGAAGCAATCAGCCCCAGCATTTT.

This clone has only one observation. The gene calls are TRBV9 and TRBJ2-3; 12 bases are a match to TRBD2. CDR1 and CDR2 from the germline V gene are SGDLS and YYNGEE. Trimming removed 4 bases from V and 2 bases from J; junction bases left unmatched: 5. The CDR3 totals 16 residues. The CDR3 nucleotides are TGTGCCAGCAGCCCACGGACTAGCGGGGCCACAGATACGCAGTATTTT. This sequence encodes CASSPRTSGATDTQYF.

CDR3 loop: CAWSVLLNTGELFF. The CDR3, as DNA: TGTGCCTGGAGTGTACTATTAAACACCGGGGAGCTGTTTTTT. The rearrangement uses TRBV30 and TRBJ2-2; D ambiguous. The length of the CDR3 is 14 residues. V gave up 0 bases and J gave up 2 bases, with 7 bases separating them. CDR1 is GTSNPN and CDR2 is SVGIG in the germline V gene (reference sequence).

The chain carries TRBV4-1 and TRBJ1-1; 7 nucleotides align to TRBD1. J was trimmed by 5 bases and V by 4 bases; bases with no gene match: 13. This CDR3 has 16 residues. CDR1 MGHRA and CDR2 YSYEKL come from the germline V gene. The CDR3 here is CASSLPLRGRRTEAFF. CDR3 bases: TGCGCCAGCAGCCTCCCCCTAAGGGGGCGCAGGACTGAAGCTTTCTTT.

This chain joins TRBV5-4 and TRBJ2-1, with TRBD2 matching 7 bases. V lost 0 bases, J lost 8 bases, and 8 bases stayed unmatched. The CDR3 contains 15 residues. Germline-derived CDR1 and CDR2 are SGHNT and YYREEE (reference sequence). CDR3 in amino acids: CASSLDRGGVYEQFF. For the CDR3, the DNA is TGTGCCAGCAGCTTGGACCGCGGGGGAGTCTATGAGCAGTTCTTC.

V and J are TRBV7-2 and TRBJ2-5; TRBD2 matches at 7 bases. V trimming: 4 bases; J trimming: 5 bases; junction bases outside the gene matches: 7. CDR3 size: 14 residues. From germline, CDR1 is SGHTA and CDR2 FQGNSA. The CDR3 sequence: CASSSWGGRETQYF. The CDR3 DNA reads TGTGCCAGCAGCTCATGGGGGGGACGGGAGACCCAGTACTTC.

The CDR3 sequence is CASSDLDRGSYEQYF. CDR3 DNA sequence: TGTGCCAGCAGTGATCTGGACAGGGGATCCTACGAGCAGTACTTC. The chain is built from TRBV6-1 and TRBJ2-7; the match to TRBD1 covers 9 bases. J lost 1 base, V lost 3 bases, and 4 bases had no gene match. Germline CDR1 reads MNHNS; CDR2 reads SASEGT. This CDR3 contains 15 residues.

The chain uses TRBV30 and TRBJ1-4; 10 bases match TRBD1. J lost 15 bases, V lost 4 bases, and 14 bases had no gene match. There are 14 residues in the CDR3. Per germline, CDR1 GTSNPN and CDR2 SVGIG (reference sequence). The CDR3 region is CAWTSGTGARMMFF. CDR3 nucleotides: TGTGCCTGGACGTCCGGGACAGGGGCCCGGATGATGTTTTTT. The complete variable domain, with remaining parts taken from reference TRBV30 and TRBJ1-4, reads SQTIHQWPATLVQPVGSPLSLECTVEGTSNPNLYWYRQAAGRGLQLLFYSVGIGQISSEVPQNLSASRPQDRQFILSSKKLLLSDSGFYLCAWTSGTGARMMFFGSGTQLSVL.

The genes are TRBV4-3 and TRBJ1-4; D possibly corresponds to TRBD1 (5 bases). Trimming stripped 0 bases from V and 7 bases from J, with 18 bases between. CDR1 and CDR2 (germline): LGHNA, YSLEER. The CDR3 length is 17 residues. The CDR3 loop is CASSQDGRGDFGEKLFF. The DNA of the CDR3 is TGCGCCAGCAGCCAAGATGGGCGAGGGGACTTCGGTGAAAAACTGTTTTTT.

The V call is TRBV10-2, the J call TRBJ2-1, with D perhaps TRBD2 (5 bases). This CDR3 has 14 residues. The germline V gene has CDR1 WSHSY and CDR2 SAAADI. V was shortened by 2 bases and J by 6 bases, with 11 bases between the two germline ends. The CDR3 loop is CASSERRVGNEQFF. CDR3 nucleotides: TGCGCCAGCAGTGAGAGGCGGGTCGGCAATGAGCAGTTCTTC.

CDR3 sequence (DNA): TGTGCCAGCAGCCCCGGGGTAGCGGGGGGGCAGAGTCTGGAGACCCAGTACTTC. Translating gives CASSPGVAGGQSLETQYF. The chain recombines TRBV4-2 with TRBJ2-5; 11 bases are a match to TRBD2. V was pared by 4 bases and J by 5 bases, with 15 bases of the junction left unmatched. Germline V gives CDR1 LGHNA, CDR2 YNFKEQ. CDR3 size: 18 residues.

V is TRBV10-3 and J is TRBJ2-1, with TRBD2 identical over 11 bases. CDR1 is ENHRY and CDR2 is SYGVKD in the germline V gene. V shed 3 bases and J 5 bases; nucleotides not matched to a gene: 15. This CDR3 contains 19 residues. The CDR3 coding sequence is TGTGCCATCAGTGATTCCGGACTAGCGGGCCAAATTGGGAACAATGAGCAGTTCTTC. It codes for CAISDSGLAGQIGNNEQFF.

J is TRBJ2-2 and V is TRBV3-1 (or the pseudogene TRBV3-2); D perhaps matches TRBD1 (6 bases). V was pared by 4 bases and J by 4 bases, with 10 bases between. Germline assignment: CDR1 LGHDT and CDR2 YNNKEL (reference sequence). The CDR3 covers 14 residues. The CDR3 coding sequence is TGTGCCAGCAGCCGGACAGTCCCCACCGGGGAGCTGTTTTTT. Its translation is CASSRTVPTGELFF.

This sequence joins TRBV7-3 and TRBJ2-2, with D perhaps TRBD2 (5 bases). Trimming removed 1 base at V and 2 bases at J, with 17 bases between. The CDR3 runs to 18 residues. The germline V gene has CDR1 SGHTA and CDR2 FQGTGA. In DNA form, the CDR3 reads TGTGCCAGCAGCTTAATCGGGGTTTTTGGGCTAAACACCGGGGAGCTGTTTTTT. Translation: CASSLIGVFGLNTGELFF.

The gene calls are TRBV19 and TRBJ1-5, with 7 bases aligning to TRBD1. Trimming at V came to 6 bases and at J to 0 bases, leaving 2 bases not matched to a gene. CDR1 LNHDA and CDR2 SQIVND come from the germline V gene (reference sequence). CDR3 length: 14 residues. The CDR3 DNA reads as TGTGCCAGTAGGTACAGGGGTAGCAATCAGCCCCAGCATTTT. The encoded protein is CASRYRGSNQPQHF.

V usage is TRBV4-3 and J usage is TRBJ2-7; the D gene is possibly TRBD1 (5 bases). CDR3 length: 15 amino acids. Germline loops: CDR1 LGHNA, CDR2 YSLEER. V lost 0 bases, J lost 4 bases, and 13 bases lay in between. The CDR3 spells CASSQDPGRQYEQYF. DNA for the CDR3: TGCGCCAGCAGCCAAGATCCCGGCAGACAGTACGAGCAGTACTTC.

The chain recombines TRBV3-1 (or the pseudogene TRBV3-2) with TRBJ1-2; D is perhaps TRBD1 (6 bases). V was cut by 1 base and J by 2 bases, with 11 bases left in between. Germline CDR1 reads LGHDT; CDR2 reads YNNKEL (reference sequence). The CDR3 spans 15 residues. The DNA of the CDR3 is TGTGCCAGCAGCCAAGGGGCGGGGGGCAACTATGGCTACACCTTC. It encodes CASSQGAGGNYGYTF.

V and J are TRBV12-3 or TRBV12-4 and TRBJ2-7, with D possibly being TRBD2 (6 bases). Trimming cost V 6 bases and J 1 base, with 10 bases left between them. The CDR3 runs to 13 residues. CDR3 loop: CASSQGLSYEQYF. CDR3 nucleotide sequence: TGTGCCAGCAGCCAGGGACTGTCCTACGAGCAGTACTTC.

On this clone itself: At one end the junction does not follow the germline gene, possibly because of a read error. This sequence joins TRBV4-2 and TRBJ2-1; 13 bases map to TRBD2. There are 15 residues in the CDR3. Germline CDR1 reads LGHNA; CDR2 reads YNFKEQ. This CDR3 reads CASSQTSGGSGGPLF. The DNA of the CDR3 is TGTGCCAGCAGCCAGACTAGCGGGGGGTCGGGGGGCCCTCTCTTC.

This clone is a singleton in its sample. The chain links TRBV9 to TRBJ2-2, with TRBD2 matching 8 bases. With V trimmed by 2 bases and J by 4 bases, 7 bases remained unmatched. Germline V gene data show CDR1 as SGDLS and CDR2 as YYNGEE. CDR3 length: 16 residues. For the CDR3, the DNA is TGTGCCAGCAGCGTCACGGGGGGGCCGCGCACCGGGGAGCTGTTTTTT. Translation gives CASSVTGGPRTGELFF.

V gene TRBV7-6 combines with J gene TRBJ1-2; 8 bases map to TRBD1. Germline V CDR1 and CDR2: SGHVS, FNYEAQ. The CDR3 extends over 12 amino acids. J was trimmed by 8 bases and V by 1 base; bases with no gene match: 0. The CDR3 is CASSLGTGGYTF. In nucleotides, the CDR3 is TGTGCCAGCAGCTTAGGGACAGGGGGCTACACCTTC.

In DNA form, the CDR3 reads TGTGCCAGCAGCTTACAGGGGGCCTATGGCTACACCTTC. Amino acids: CASSLQGAYGYTF. V gene TRBV7-8 combines with J gene TRBJ1-2, with 8 positions matching TRBD1. Germline CDR1 is SGHVS and CDR2 is FQNEAQ. V gave up 2 bases and J gave up 4 bases; unmatched junction bases: 0. The CDR3 contains 13 residues. The full variable domain, completed using reference TRBV7-8 and TRBJ1-2, is GAGVSQSPRYKVAKRGQDVALRCDPISGHVSLFWYQQALGQGPEFLTYFQNEAQLDKSGLPSDRFFAERPEGSVSTLKIQRTQQEDSAVYLCASSLQGAYGYTFGSGTRLTVV.

The gene calls are TRBV6-5 and TRBJ1-6; weak D call: TRBD1 (5 bases). Germline V gene data show CDR1 as MNHEY and CDR2 as SVGAGI. CDR3 length: 14 amino acids. V was shortened by 9 bases and J by 9 bases, with 18 bases between the two germline ends. Written as DNA, the CDR3 is TGTGCCAGTTCACAGGCACTTTTAGGTTCACCCCTCCACTTT. Its protein product is CASSQALLGSPLHF.

This clone has just one count. The chain couples TRBV24-1 to TRBJ2-3; the D gene is possibly TRBD2 (5 bases). Trimming removed 3 bases at V and 6 bases at J, with 9 bases between. CDR1 KGHDR and CDR2 SFDVKD come from the germline V gene. There are 13 residues in the CDR3. This CDR3 reads CATSDGETDTQYF. The CDR3 nucleotides read TGTGCCACCAGTGATGGGGAGACGGATACGCAGTATTTT.

This clone was detected only a few times. The J gene is TRBJ2-1, the V gene TRBV5-1; tentatively, D is TRBD2 (6 bases). V was clipped by 0 bases and J by 2 bases, with 9 bases between them. There are 15 residues in the CDR3. Germline V gene lookup returns CDR1 SGHRS and CDR2 YFSETQ. The CDR3 DNA reads TGCGCCAGCAGCTTGGAGGGCGGGACCTACAATGAGCAGTTCTTC. Translation gives CASSLEGGTYNEQFF. Full variable domain (rest looked up from reference TRBV5-1 and TRBJ2-1): KAGVTQTPRYLIKTRGQQVTLSCSPISGHRSVSWYQQTPGQGLQFLFEYFSETQRNKGNFPGRFSGRQFSNSRSEMNVSTLELGDSALYLCASSLEGGTYNEQFFGPGTRLTVL.

This clone was recorded once. CDR3 amino acids: CASSVGDRYGYTF. The CDR3 nucleotides read TGTGCCAGCAGCGTAGGCGATCGATATGGCTACACCTTC. The rearrangement links TRBV9 to TRBJ1-2, with no clear D. Looked up from germline, CDR1 is SGDLS and CDR2 is YYNGEE. The V end lost 0 bases, the J end lost 5 bases, and 8 bases lay between the germline ends. CDR3 size: 13 residues.

The chain couples TRBV7-8 to TRBJ2-3; TRBD2 agrees at 9 bases. Germline CDR1 SGHVS, CDR2 FQNEAQ. V shed 5 bases, J shed 2 bases, and the junction held 11 bases outside the gene matches. This CDR3 spans 17 amino acids. CDR3 in amino acids: CASSLPLSGGVTDTQYF. The CDR3 DNA is TGTGCCAGCAGCCTCCCTCTTAGCGGGGGAGTCACAGATACGCAGTATTTT. Filled out from reference TRBV7-8 and TRBJ2-3, the complete variable domain reads GAGVSQSPRYKVAKRGQDVALRCDPISGHVSLFWYQQALGQGPEFLTYFQNEAQLDKSGLPSDRFFAERPEGSVSTLKIQRTQQEDSAVYLCASSLPLSGGVTDTQYFGPGTRLTVL.